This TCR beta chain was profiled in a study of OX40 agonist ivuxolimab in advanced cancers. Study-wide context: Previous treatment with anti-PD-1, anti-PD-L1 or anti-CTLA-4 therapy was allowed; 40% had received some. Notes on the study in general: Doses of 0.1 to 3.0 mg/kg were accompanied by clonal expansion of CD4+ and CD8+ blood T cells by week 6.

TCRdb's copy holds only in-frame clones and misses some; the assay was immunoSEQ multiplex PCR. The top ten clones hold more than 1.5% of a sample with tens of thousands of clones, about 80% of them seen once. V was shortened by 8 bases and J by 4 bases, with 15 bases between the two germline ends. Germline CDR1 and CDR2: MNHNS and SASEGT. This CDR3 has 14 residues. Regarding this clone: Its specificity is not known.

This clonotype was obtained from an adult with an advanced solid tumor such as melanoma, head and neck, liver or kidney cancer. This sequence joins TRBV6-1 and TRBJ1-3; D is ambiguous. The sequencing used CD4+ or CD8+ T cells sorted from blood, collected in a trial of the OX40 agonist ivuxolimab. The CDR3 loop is CASSVGYGGNTIYF. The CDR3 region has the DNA TGTGCCAGCTCTGTTGGGTATGGAGGAAACACCATATATTTT.